This entry lists 32 T cell receptor beta chains sequenced from one sample in a study of OX40 agonist ivuxolimab in advanced cancers. Clones were sequenced by immunoSEQ multiplex PCR, and TCRdb holds only the in-frame ones, with some missing. Here the sample spans 50,000 to 60,000 clones, more than 85% being singletons. This sample comprised CD4+ or CD8+ T cells sorted from blood, obtained in a trial of the OX40 agonist ivuxolimab. The receptors were sampled from an adult with an advanced solid tumor such as melanoma, head and neck, liver or kidney cancer.

V is TRBV30 and J is TRBJ1-1; a possible D gene is TRBD1 (6 bases). Germline V gene sequence: CDR1 GTSNPN, CDR2 SVGIG (reference sequence). The CDR3 extends over 14 amino acids. V dropped 2 bases and J dropped 6 bases, with 16 bases sitting between them. CDR3 bases: TGTGCCTGGAGTCCCATCGGGGGCTGGTCTGAAGCTTTCTTT. Protein sequence: CAWSPIGGWSEAFF.

This sequence joins TRBV4-1 and TRBJ2-5; D perhaps matches TRBD1 (8 bases). Germline V gene sequence: CDR1 MGHRA, CDR2 YSYEKL. This CDR3 is 16 amino acids long. Trimming stripped 0 bases from V and 3 bases from J, with 14 bases between. The CDR3 region is CASSQERGTGEETQYF. The CDR3 nucleotides read TGCGCCAGCAGCCAAGAGCGGGGGACAGGTGAAGAGACCCAGTACTTC.

The chain recombines TRBV5-1 with TRBJ2-6; TRBD1 matches at 7 bases. V lost 3 bases to trimming and J lost 1 base; unmatched junction nucleotides: 10. Germline V gives CDR1 SGHRS, CDR2 YFSETQ. The CDR3 spans 18 residues. The CDR3 region is CASSSETGIRSGANVLTF. Here the CDR3 DNA reads TGCGCCAGCAGCTCAGAGACAGGGATCCGTTCTGGGGCCAACGTCCTGACTTTC.

The chain couples TRBV5-5 to TRBJ1-2, with D possibly matching TRBD1 (5 bases). This CDR3 has 14 amino acids. Trimming pared 4 bases from V and 2 bases from J, leaving 12 bases between. CDR1 and CDR2 from the germline V gene are SGHKS and YYEKEE (reference sequence). CDR3: CASSMGLTNYGYTF. The CDR3 DNA reads TGTGCCAGCAGCATGGGACTTACCAACTATGGCTACACCTTC.

DNA of the CDR3: TGTGCCAGCAGTTTCGGGACAGAGATCAATGAGCAGTTCTTC. Protein product: CASSFGTEINEQFF. The chain joins TRBV27 to TRBJ2-1; 7 bases map to TRBD1. CDR3 length: 14 amino acids. Germline V gene lookup returns CDR1 MNHEY and CDR2 SMNVEV (reference sequence). The J segment lost 6 bases and the V segment lost 3 bases, leaving 5 bases of the junction unmatched.

The V and J genes are TRBV30 and TRBJ1-5; D call uncertain. V was trimmed by 2 bases and J by 3 bases, leaving 8 bases between them. The CDR3 has 13 residues. Per germline, CDR1 GTSNPN and CDR2 SVGIG (reference sequence). This chain's CDR3 is CAWSSGDNQPQHF. The CDR3 coding sequence is TGTGCCTGGAGTTCCGGGGACAATCAGCCCCAGCATTTT.

CDR3 nucleotides: TGTGCCAGCAGCGATAGGGCGGGGGATAGTAATCCTGAAGCTTTCTTT. It codes for CASSDRAGDSNPEAFF. The chain employs TRBV9 and TRBJ1-1, with D possibly matching TRBD1 (5 bases). Trimming took off 3 bases at V and 6 bases at J, with 21 bases between the two ends. This CDR3 is 16 amino acids long. Germline lookup yields CDR1 SGDLS and CDR2 YYNGEE.

The chain joins TRBV6-6 to TRBJ1-1, with TRBD1 matching 10 bases. V trimming: 6 bases; J trimming: 6 bases; junction bases outside the gene matches: 10. CDR1 and CDR2 from the germline V gene are MNHNY and SVGAGI (reference sequence). This CDR3 comprises 15 residues. The CDR3 nucleotides read TGTGCCAGCAGCCGGTCCCGGGACAGGGGCGCTGAAGCTTTCTTT. Translating gives CASSRSRDRGAEAFF.

This clone was seen once. The V and J genes are TRBV7-6 and TRBJ1-6, with TRBD1 as a possible D gene (6 bases). The CDR3 loop spans 17 amino acids. The germline gives CDR1 SGHVS, CDR2 FNYEAQ. The germline V and J ends were trimmed by 4 bases and 0 bases, with 13 bases remaining between them. The CDR3 bases are TGTGCCAGCAGCTCAGAGGGGGGAGTCTCCTATAATTCACCCCTCCACTTT. This encodes CASSSEGGVSYNSPLHF.

This chain links TRBV5-4 with TRBJ2-7; D is perhaps TRBD1 (5 bases). The V and J ends lost 1 base and 2 bases respectively, with 10 bases between them. The CDR3 totals 14 residues. Germline V lookup: CDR1 SGHNT, CDR2 YYREEE (reference sequence). CDR3 sequence: CASSLRGHPYEQYF. For the CDR3, the DNA is TGTGCCAGCAGCTTGAGGGGCCACCCCTACGAGCAGTACTTC. Variable domain in full (rest from reference TRBV5-4 and TRBJ2-7): ETGVTQSPTHLIKTRGQQVTLRCSSQSGHNTVSWYQQALGQGPQFIFQYYREEENGRGNFPPRFSGLQFPNYSSELNVNALELDDSALYLCASSLRGHPYEQYFGPGTRLTVT.

V gene TRBV6-5 combines with J gene TRBJ1-6; D is ambiguous. The germline gives CDR1 MNHEY, CDR2 SVGAGI. V dropped 6 bases and J dropped 6 bases, with 12 bases sitting between them. This CDR3 is 14 amino acids long. This CDR3 is CASSPGEFNSPLHF. The DNA for the CDR3 is TGTGCCAGCAGCCCCGGGGAGTTTAATTCACCCCTCCACTTT.

The chain couples TRBV7-3 to TRBJ1-2; the D is unclear. CDR3 length: 11 residues. V dropped 2 bases and J dropped 6 bases, with 4 bases sitting between them. Germline loops: CDR1 SGHTA, CDR2 FQGTGA. The CDR3 nucleotides read TGTGCCAGCAGCTTAGATAATGGCTACACCTTC. It specifies CASSLDNGYTF.

This chain uses TRBV7-8 with TRBJ2-1, with D possibly being TRBD1 or TRBD2 (5 bases each). Germline CDR1 reads SGHVS; CDR2 reads FQNEAQ. This CDR3 region has 16 residues. Trimming removed 0 bases from V and 0 bases from J, with 9 bases in between. CDR3 sequence: CASSLAGVSSYNEQFF. DNA for the CDR3: TGTGCCAGCAGCTTAGCGGGGGTGAGCTCCTACAATGAGCAGTTCTTC. Based on the CDR3 plus reference TRBV7-8 and TRBJ2-1, the full variable domain is GAGVSQSPRYKVAKRGQDVALRCDPISGHVSLFWYQQALGQGPEFLTYFQNEAQLDKSGLPSDRFFAERPEGSVSTLKIQRTQQEDSAVYLCASSLAGVSSYNEQFFGPGTRLTVL.

This chain connects TRBV6-4 to TRBJ2-3; D is ambiguous. Germline V gives CDR1 MRHNA, CDR2 SNTAGT. This CDR3 has 15 amino acids. The ends were cut back, 6 bases at V and 1 base at J, with 14 bases in the middle. CDR3 protein: CASSGQPGGTDTQYF. The CDR3 DNA follows: TGTGCCAGCAGCGGGCAGCCGGGCGGCACAGATACGCAGTATTTT.

This clone came up a few times. This chain connects TRBV9 to TRBJ2-1; D gene uncertain. Per germline, CDR1 SGDLS and CDR2 YYNGEE. V was clipped by 1 base and J by 5 bases, with 7 bases between them. This CDR3 contains 13 residues. The CDR3 bases are TGTGCCAGCAGCGTATCACAGCACAATGAGCAGTTCTTC. This sequence encodes CASSVSQHNEQFF.

The V gene is TRBV6-1, the J gene TRBJ2-5; D perhaps matches TRBD1 (5 bases). This CDR3 contains 15 residues. The germline CDR1 and CDR2 sequences are MNHNS and SASEGT. V lost 1 base and J lost 2, with 11 bases in between. The CDR3 coding sequence is TGTGCCAGCAGTGAAGTTCGACAGAGACAAGAGACCCAGTACTTC. It codes for CASSEVRQRQETQYF.

This chain links TRBV5-6 with TRBJ2-7; D gene ambiguous. The CDR3 spans 11 residues. Germline V lookup: CDR1 SGHDT, CDR2 YYEEEE. Trimming removed 5 bases at V and 3 bases at J, with 6 bases between. CDR3 DNA sequence: TGTGCCAGCAGTTTAAACTACGAGCAGTACTTC. This gives the protein CASSLNYEQYF.

The V and J genes are TRBV30 and TRBJ2-2, with D perhaps TRBD2 (5 bases). The germline CDR1 and CDR2 sequences are GTSNPN and SVGIG (reference sequence). This CDR3 contains 13 residues. Trimming removed 2 bases at V and 4 bases at J, with 8 bases between. The CDR3 reads CAWSWRPTGELFF. The CDR3 coding sequence is TGTGCCTGGAGTTGGAGGCCCACCGGGGAGCTGTTTTTT.

This clone was observed a single time. The chain combines TRBV6-1 with TRBJ2-1; D assignment may be TRBD1 or TRBD2 (5 bases each). Trimming removed 1 base from V and 8 bases from J, with 18 bases in between. The CDR3 loop spans 16 amino acids. Germline V CDR1 and CDR2: MNHNS, SASEGT. CDR3 sequence: CASSEVNGAPQDEQFF. CDR3 nucleotides: TGTGCCAGCAGTGAAGTGAACGGGGCCCCTCAGGATGAGCAGTTCTTC.

The rearrangement joins TRBV5-8 to TRBJ2-5; 7 bases are a match to TRBD1. J lost 1 base, V lost 4 bases, and 7 bases had no gene match. This CDR3 has 15 residues. Germline CDR1 SGHTS, CDR2 YDEGEE. The CDR3 nucleotides are TGTGCCAGCAGCCTCCGGACAGGAGCCCAAGAGACCCAGTACTTC. Amino acids: CASSLRTGAQETQYF.

Comments on this clone: Other DNA sequences in this specimen translate into the identical CDR3. The V gene is TRBV5-1, the J gene TRBJ2-5; 14 bases are a match to TRBD2. The length of the CDR3 is 16 residues. The trim removed 4 bases at V and 1 base at J, leaving 3 bases unmatched. Germline assignment: CDR1 SGHRS and CDR2 YFSETQ. The CDR3 DNA is TGCGCCAGCAGCCTCGGGACTAGCGGGGGCCAAGAGACCCAGTACTTC. It yields the protein CASSLGTSGGQETQYF. The whole variable domain, filled in from reference TRBV5-1 and TRBJ2-5, reads KAGVTQTPRYLIKTRGQQVTLSCSPISGHRSVSWYQQTPGQGLQFLFEYFSETQRNKGNFPGRFSGRQFSNSRSEMNVSTLELGDSALYLCASSLGTSGGQETQYFGPGTRLLVL.

Written as DNA, the CDR3 is TGTGCCAGCAGCTTGGCGGCGGACTATGGCTACACCTTC. It encodes CASSLAADYGYTF. The V and J genes are TRBV5-6 and TRBJ1-2, with D uncertain. In germline, CDR1 is SGHDT, CDR2 YYEEEE. The CDR3 spans 13 residues. V was clipped by 0 bases and J by 3 bases, with 6 bases between them.

The V and J genes are TRBV19 and TRBJ2-1, with 12 bases aligning to TRBD2. CDR1 is LNHDA, CDR2 SQIVND, per germline (reference sequence). This CDR3 is built from 15 residues. V shed 2 bases and J 7 bases; nucleotides not matched to a gene: 3. CDR3 region: CASSISSGGVNEQFF. The CDR3 bases are TGTGCCAGTAGTATATCTAGCGGGGGGGTAAATGAGCAGTTCTTC.

The chain combines TRBV4-3 with TRBJ2-3; 9 positions agree with TRBD1. From germline, CDR1 is LGHNA and CDR2 YSLEER. V dropped 2 bases and J dropped 5; count of bases not matched to a gene: 8. The CDR3 spans 16 residues. CDR3 DNA: TGCGCCAGCAGCCAACCCGGGACAGGGAATAGAGATACGCAGTATTTT. Translation gives CASSQPGTGNRDTQYF.

J is TRBJ2-3 and V is TRBV5-1; 9 nucleotides match TRBD2. Germline CDR1 reads SGHRS; CDR2 reads YFSETQ. The CDR3 is 18 residues long. Trimming cost V 1 base and J 2 bases; bases outside gene matches: 11. The CDR3 DNA follows: TGCGCCAGCAGCTTGAAGTCGGCTAGCGGGGCAATCACAGATACGCAGTATTTT. Residues: CASSLKSASGAITDTQYF. The full variable domain, with the rest looked up from reference TRBV5-1 and TRBJ2-3, is KAGVTQTPRYLIKTRGQQVTLSCSPISGHRSVSWYQQTPGQGLQFLFEYFSETQRNKGNFPGRFSGRQFSNSRSEMNVSTLELGDSALYLCASSLKSASGAITDTQYFGPGTRLTVL.

The chain uses TRBV5-4 and TRBJ2-1, with 10 bases fitting TRBD1. The length of the CDR3 is 15 residues. Germline V CDR1 and CDR2: SGHNT, YYREEE (reference sequence). The trim removed 1 base at V and 7 bases at J, leaving 5 bases unmatched. CDR3 sequence reads: CASSLPGQGWNEQFF. In DNA, the CDR3 is TGTGCCAGCAGCTTGCCGGGACAGGGGTGGAATGAGCAGTTCTTC.

This chain uses TRBV27 with TRBJ2-7; D gene uncertain. V was trimmed by 5 bases and J by 0 bases, leaving 11 bases between them. CDR1 MNHEY and CDR2 SMNVEV come from the germline V gene (reference sequence). This CDR3 contains 14 residues. The CDR3 coding sequence is TGTGCCAGCAGTCTTCTCTCTAACTCCTACGAGCAGTACTTC. Translation gives CASSLLSNSYEQYF.

The chain recombines TRBV4-3 with TRBJ2-3; 10 positions match TRBD1. The J segment lost 4 bases and the V segment lost 5 bases, leaving 6 bases of the junction unmatched. The CDR3 spans 15 residues. In germline, CDR1 is LGHNA, CDR2 YSLEER. In nucleotides, the CDR3 is TGCGCCAGCAGCACTCGGACAGGGGGAGCAGATACGCAGTATTTT. It codes for CASSTRTGGADTQYF.

The chain's CDR3 is CASSFDRGGNTIYF. CDR3 coding DNA: TGTGCCAGCAGCTTCGACAGGGGTGGAAACACCATATATTTT. This rearrangement joins TRBV7-9 to TRBJ1-3; TRBD1 aligns across 8 bases. The length of the CDR3 is 14 residues. V trimming: 3 bases; J trimming: 3 bases; junction bases outside the gene matches: 1. CDR1 SEHNR and CDR2 FQNEAQ come from the germline V gene (reference sequence).

The chain couples TRBV9 to TRBJ2-7; D is possibly TRBD2 (5 bases). CDR1 and CDR2 from the germline V gene are SGDLS and YYNGEE. Trimming removed 4 bases at V and 0 bases at J, with 14 bases between. The CDR3 covers 15 residues. The chain's CDR3 is CASSPPDGNSYEQYF. In nucleotides, the CDR3 is TGTGCCAGCAGCCCACCGGACGGGAACTCCTACGAGCAGTACTTC.

V usage is TRBV7-9 and J usage is TRBJ2-3; 12 bases match TRBD1. V dropped 4 bases and J dropped 0; count of bases not matched to a gene: 5. This CDR3 region has 17 residues. CDR1 and CDR2 (germline): SEHNR, FQNEAQ (reference sequence). As DNA, the CDR3 is TGTGCCAGCAGCTCCCGGGACAGGGGGCAAAGCACAGATACGCAGTATTTT. Amino acid sequence: CASSSRDRGQSTDTQYF.

The V gene is TRBV6-6, the J gene TRBJ2-7; 7 nucleotides agree with TRBD1. The length of the CDR3 is 13 residues. Losses at the gene ends were 8 bases for V and 4 bases for J; bases not matched to a gene: 8. The germline CDR1 and CDR2 sequences are MNHNY and SVGAGI (reference sequence). The CDR3 DNA follows: TGTGCCAGCTCGGAAGGGGGCCTGTACGAGCAGTACTTC. It yields the protein CASSEGGLYEQYF.